Following are 4 T cell receptor beta chains from one sample sequenced in a study of blood T cells in healthy people across ages. A second roughly 6 to 11 cycle PCR used barcoded and J-beta primers. TCRdb re-derived calls from the 5' RACE reads in MiXCR, one entry per CDR3 protein. The sample shows 700,000 or so distinct CDR3 sequences, 40% to 45% of them seen only once. Material: blood. The receptors here all came from a man older than 75 in good health.

The rearrangement joins TRBV6-6 to TRBJ2-3, with 10 bases matching TRBD2. The CDR3 sequence is 15 residues long. V trimming: 4 bases; J trimming: 1 base; junction bases outside the gene matches: 2. Germline V gene data show CDR1 as MNHNY and CDR2 as SVGAGI (reference sequence). CDR3 in DNA: TGTGCCAGCAGTTCTAGCGGGGGAGGCACAGATACGCAGTATTTT. This translates into CASSSSGGGTDTQYF.

This clonotype has only a few counts. The chain joins TRBV4-2 to TRBJ1-5; D is perhaps TRBD1 (5 bases). Per germline, CDR1 LGHNA and CDR2 YNFKEQ. The V and J ends lost 4 bases and 4 bases respectively, with 14 bases between them. The CDR3 covers 15 residues. CDR3 amino acids: CASSPSRPGNQPQHF. CDR3 in DNA: TGTGCCAGCAGCCCTTCTCGTCCAGGGAATCAGCCCCAGCATTTT.

This clonotype was seen a handful of times. The CDR3 DNA reads TGTGCCAGCAGTTTAGACTTATACAATGAGCAGTTCTTC. This codes for CASSLDLYNEQFF. The V gene is TRBV12-3 or TRBV12-4, the J gene TRBJ2-1; D is undetermined. Trimming left V 1 base short and J 4 bases short, with 5 bases between. This CDR3 is built from 13 residues.

About this clonotype itself: One end of the junction fails to match germline, which may point to a read error. This chain uses TRBV4-1 with TRBJ2-3; TRBD1 agrees at 12 bases. The CDR3 is 15 residues long. CDR1 and CDR2 (germline): MGHRA, YSYEKL. DNA of the CDR3: TGCGCCGGCAGCCTGGGACAGGGGGCCACAGATACGCAGTATTTT. Translating it yields CAGSLGQGATDTQYF.